A selection of T cell receptor beta chains follows, all from one sample in a study of shared clonotypes between healthy human individuals. The protocol was immunoSEQ multiplex PCR, while the TCRdb copy is restricted to in-frame clones and leaves out a portion. Among roughly 1,500,000 clones listed, 95% to 99% were seen once. What was sequenced was naive CD4+ T cells sorted from blood. All receptors derive from a man in his thirties or forties in good health. CDR3s include the opening cysteine and the closing phenylalanine or tryptophan. The D gene is left open where the match is weak. Clone size is stated in some rows and not others, as once, few, many or a class when expanded.

j_call d_call cdr3_length clone_size v_call cdr3_aa cdr3_nt
TRBJ2-1 TRBD1 14 - TRBV6-5 CASSGRGFVNEQFF TGTGCCAGCTCGGGCAGGGGGTTTGTCAATGAGCAGTTCTTC
TRBJ1-2 - 17 - TRBV12-5 CASGPSGIRPGDYGYTF TGTGCTAGTGGCCCCTCTGGGATCCGACCCGGGGACTATGGCTACACCTTC
TRBJ1-2 - 14 - TRBV5-5 CASSPLTDLDGYTF TGTGCCAGCAGCCCCTTGACGGATTTAGATGGCTACACCTTC
TRBJ2-5 TRBD2 16 - TRBV11-3 CASSLVGTSGKETQYF TGTGCCAGCAGCTTAGTTGGGACTAGCGGGAAAGAGACCCAGTACTTC
TRBJ2-5 - 12 - TRBV18 CASSPYVETQYF TGTGCCAGCTCACCGTATGTAGAGACCCAGTACTTC
TRBJ2-7 - 14 - TRBV5-4 CASSPGGYSYEQYF TGTGCCAGCAGCCCCGGGGGTTACTCCTACGAGCAGTACTTC
TRBJ1-2 - 13 - TRBV28 CASSLKGDYGYTF TGTGCCAGCAGTTTAAAGGGTGATTATGGCTACACCTTC
TRBJ1-1 TRBD1 11 once TRBV6-1 CASSEGQLAFF TGTGCCAGCAGTGAGGGACAGTTAGCTTTCTTT
TRBJ2-2 - 15 - TRBV4-3 CASSQEPTGLGELFF TGCGCCAGCAGCCAAGAGCCCACAGGGCTGGGGGAGCTGTTTTTT
TRBJ2-1 - 14 - TRBV15 CATSSEQSYNEQFF TGTGCCACCAGCAGTGAACAAAGCTACAATGAGCAGTTCTTC
TRBJ1-1 TRBD1 14 - TRBV11-1 CASSLAGQGTEAFF TGTGCCAGCAGCTTAGCCGGACAGGGCACTGAAGCTTTCTTT
TRBJ2-3 TRBD1 14 - TRBV11-2 CASSQGQFPDTQYF TGTGCCAGCAGCCAGGGACAGTTCCCAGATACGCAGTATTTT
TRBJ2-7 - 14 - TRBV10-1 CANYLAGTPYEQYF TGCGCCAACTACCTCGCGGGAACCCCCTACGAGCAGTACTTC
TRBJ2-7 TRBD2 16 - TRBV6-5 CASSSNGLAGAYEQYF TGTGCCAGCAGTTCTAATGGACTAGCGGGAGCCTACGAGCAGTACTTC
TRBJ2-3 - 13 - TRBV5-1 CASSLDDGDTQYF TGCGCCAGCAGCTTAGATGACGGGGATACGCAGTATTTT
TRBJ2-1 TRBD2 17 - TRBV18 CASSSTSGGSSYNEQFF TGTGCCAGCTCATCCACTAGCGGCGGGAGTTCCTACAATGAGCAGTTCTTC
TRBJ2-1 TRBD2 17 once TRBV2 CASTGRTSGGPYNEQFF TGTGCCAGCACCGGGAGGACTAGCGGGGGCCCCTACAATGAGCAGTTCTTC
TRBJ2-5 - 13 - TRBV7-6 CASSQNGEQTQYF TGTGCCAGCAGCCAGAATGGGGAACAGACCCAGTACTTC
TRBJ1-1 - 12 once TRBV28 CASSPMNTEAFF TGTGCCAGCAGCCCCATGAACACTGAAGCTTTCTTT
TRBJ2-1 - 11 - TRBV7-9 CASSYQAGQFF TGTGCCAGCAGTTACCAGGCAGGGCAGTTCTTC
TRBJ1-1 - 14 - TRBV14 CASSLGPANTEAFF TGTGCCAGCAGCCTGGGGCCAGCAAACACTGAAGCTTTCTTT
TRBJ2-3 - 13 - TRBV18 CASSAGLADTQYF TGTGCCAGCTCAGCAGGGTTGGCAGATACGCAGTATTTT
TRBJ2-7 - 15 - TRBV19 CASSPTGGANSEQYF TGTGCCAGTAGCCCTACAGGAGGGGCAAATAGCGAGCAGTACTTC
TRBJ2-3 - 14 - TRBV19 CASSKTPQTDTQYF TGTGCCAGTAGTAAAACGCCTCAAACAGATACGCAGTATTTT
TRBJ1-1 - 15 once TRBV7-2 CASSSFRGVNTEAFF TGTGCCAGCAGCTCATTTCGGGGGGTGAACACTGAAGCTTTCTTT
TRBJ1-3 - 14 - TRBV6-5 CASRRQPAGNTIYF TGTGCCAGCAGGCGACAGCCCGCTGGAAACACCATATATTTT
TRBJ2-7 TRBD1 15 - TRBV5-1 CASSCEGAQSYEQYF TGCGCCAGCAGCTGCGAGGGGGCGCAGAGCTACGAGCAGTACTTC
TRBJ2-1 - 14 - TRBV10-1 CASSGGSNGNEQFF TGCGCCAGCAGTGGGGGTTCGAACGGCAATGAGCAGTTCTTC
TRBJ2-3 - 16 - TRBV5-1 CASSTGTRGSTDTQYF TGCGCCAGCAGCACAGGGACCCGAGGGTCCACAGATACGCAGTATTTT
TRBJ2-7 TRBD1 14 - TRBV28 CASRAGGGSYEQYF TGTGCCAGCAGAGCAGGGGGCGGCTCCTACGAGCAGTACTTC
TRBJ1-5 TRBD1 15 - TRBV2 CATRQGDLSNQPQHF TGTGCCACCAGACAGGGGGATTTAAGCAATCAGCCCCAGCATTTT
TRBJ2-7 TRBD2 17 - TRBV7-2 CASSGRLAGPWGYEQYF TGTGCCAGCAGCGGACGACTAGCGGGTCCCTGGGGTTACGAGCAGTACTTC
TRBJ2-7 - 14 - TRBV7-5 CARSRGISSYEQYF TGTGCCAGAAGTAGGGGTATAAGCTCCTACGAGCAGTACTTC
TRBJ2-1 TRBD2 15 - TRBV6-5 CASSLSGPTGNEQFF TGTGCCAGCAGTCTTAGCGGGCCTACTGGCAATGAGCAGTTCTTC
TRBJ2-2 - 12 - TRBV5-1 CASSQTAGELFF TGCGCCAGCAGCCAGACAGCCGGGGAGCTGTTTTTT
TRBJ2-1 - 11 - TRBV20-1 CSAGVGNEQFF TGCAGTGCTGGGGTGGGCAATGAGCAGTTCTTC
TRBJ2-3 - 15 - TRBV5-5 CASSLVMGVIDTQYF TGTGCCAGCAGCTTGGTAATGGGAGTAATAGATACGCAGTATTTT
TRBJ1-3 TRBD1 16 - TRBV6-5 CASSYFQGASGNTIYF TGTGCCAGCAGTTACTTTCAGGGGGCCTCTGGAAACACCATATATTTT
TRBJ2-1 - 13 - TRBV18 CASSPSPRHEQFF TGTGCCAGCTCACCATCCCCCCGGCATGAGCAGTTCTTC
TRBJ2-3 - 14 - TRBV27 CASSFNGRTDTQYF TGTGCCAGCAGTTTCAACGGAAGAACAGATACGCAGTATTTT
TRBJ1-5 - 13 - TRBV6-5 CASSIGNLQPQHF TGTGCCAGCAGTATAGGGAACCTACAGCCCCAGCATTTT
TRBJ2-7 TRBD2 17 - TRBV7-6 CASSLQTSGGISYEQYF TGTGCCAGCAGCTTACAAACTAGCGGGGGGATCTCCTACGAGCAGTACTTC
TRBJ1-2 TRBD1 14 - TRBV6-1 CASRAPDRGYGYTF TGTGCCAGCAGAGCCCCGGACAGGGGCTATGGCTACACCTTC
TRBJ2-7 TRBD1 13 once TRBV6-6 CASSYWDSYEQYF TGTGCCAGCAGTTATTGGGACAGCTACGAGCAGTACTTC
TRBJ2-1 TRBD2 17 once TRBV19 CASSVVPGLAGSNEQFF TGTGCCAGTAGTGTCGTACCAGGGCTAGCGGGATCCAATGAGCAGTTCTTC
TRBJ2-7 TRBD2 18 - TRBV11-2 CASSSLRGRLASSYEQYF TGTGCCAGCAGCTCATTGAGAGGTCGACTAGCGAGCTCCTACGAGCAGTACTTC
TRBJ1-2 TRBD1 11 once TRBV20-1 CSGTGGSGYTF TGCAGTGGAACAGGGGGAAGTGGCTACACCTTC
TRBJ2-6 - 14 - TRBV5-1 CASSLGDGANVLTF TGCGCCAGCAGCTTGGGAGATGGGGCCAACGTCCTGACTTTC